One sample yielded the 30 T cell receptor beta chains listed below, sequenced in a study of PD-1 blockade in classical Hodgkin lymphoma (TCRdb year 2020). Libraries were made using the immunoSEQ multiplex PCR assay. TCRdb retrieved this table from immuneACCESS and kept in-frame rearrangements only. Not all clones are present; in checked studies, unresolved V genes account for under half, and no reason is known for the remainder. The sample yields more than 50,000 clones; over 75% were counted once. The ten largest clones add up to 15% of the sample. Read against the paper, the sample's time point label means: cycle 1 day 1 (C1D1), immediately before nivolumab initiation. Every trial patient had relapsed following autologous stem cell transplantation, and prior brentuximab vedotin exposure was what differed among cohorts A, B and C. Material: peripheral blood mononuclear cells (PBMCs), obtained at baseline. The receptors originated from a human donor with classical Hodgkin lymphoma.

CDR3 bases: TGTGCCAGCAGCTTACCCCCGTGGAACACTGAAGCTTTCTTT. This translates into CASSLPPWNTEAFF. The genes are TRBV7-8 and TRBJ1-1; D is ambiguous. The germline V and J ends were trimmed by 2 bases and 1 base, with 8 bases remaining between them. This CDR3 region has 14 residues. Per the germline V gene, CDR1 is SGHVS and CDR2 is FQNEAQ.

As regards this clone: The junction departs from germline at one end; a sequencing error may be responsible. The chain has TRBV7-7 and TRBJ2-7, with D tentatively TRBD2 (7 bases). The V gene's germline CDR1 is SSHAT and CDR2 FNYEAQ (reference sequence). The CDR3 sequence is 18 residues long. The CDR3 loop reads CASKRRGGTRVESYEQYF. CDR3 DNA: TGTGCTAGCAAACGACGCGGGGGCACAAGGGTTGAATCCTACGAGCAGTACTTC.

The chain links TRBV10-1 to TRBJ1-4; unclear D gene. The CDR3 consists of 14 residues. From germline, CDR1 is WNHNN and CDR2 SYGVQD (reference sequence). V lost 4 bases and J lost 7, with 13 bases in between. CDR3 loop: CASSVWVIGEKLFF. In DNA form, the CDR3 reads TGCGCCAGCAGTGTTTGGGTGATAGGTGAAAAACTGTTTTTT.

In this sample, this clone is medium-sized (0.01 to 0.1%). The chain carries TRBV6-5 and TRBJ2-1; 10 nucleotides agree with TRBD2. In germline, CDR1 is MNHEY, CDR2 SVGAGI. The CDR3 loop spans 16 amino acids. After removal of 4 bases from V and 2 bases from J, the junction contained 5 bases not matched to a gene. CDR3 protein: CASSLTSGGAYNEQFF. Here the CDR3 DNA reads TGTGCCAGCAGTTTGACGAGCGGGGGGGCCTACAATGAGCAGTTCTTC.

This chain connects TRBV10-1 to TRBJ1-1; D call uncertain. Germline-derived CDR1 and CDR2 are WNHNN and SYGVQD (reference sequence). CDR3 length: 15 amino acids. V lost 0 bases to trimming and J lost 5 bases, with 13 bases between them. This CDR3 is CASSESSELGTEAFF. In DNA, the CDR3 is TGCGCCAGCAGTGAGTCTAGCGAGCTGGGTACTGAAGCTTTCTTT.

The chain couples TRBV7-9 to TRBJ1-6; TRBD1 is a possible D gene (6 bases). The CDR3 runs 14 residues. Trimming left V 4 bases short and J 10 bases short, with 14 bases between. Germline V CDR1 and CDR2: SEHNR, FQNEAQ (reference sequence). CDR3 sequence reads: CASSSSRQESPLHF. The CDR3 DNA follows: TGTGCCAGCAGCTCCTCCCGACAGGAGTCACCCCTCCACTTT.

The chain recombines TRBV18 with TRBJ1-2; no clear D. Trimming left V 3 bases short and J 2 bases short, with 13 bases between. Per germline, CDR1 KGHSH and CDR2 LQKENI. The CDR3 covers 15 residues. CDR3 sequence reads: CASSPSDEANYGYTF. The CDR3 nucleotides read TGTGCCAGCTCACCTTCCGATGAGGCCAACTATGGCTACACCTTC.

The CDR3 sequence: CASRTRGTEAFF. The CDR3 DNA follows: TGCGCCAGCAGAACCCGGGGCACTGAAGCTTTCTTT. The chain recombines TRBV10-2 with TRBJ1-1, with no clear D. The CDR3 has 12 amino acids. Germline loops: CDR1 WSHSY, CDR2 SAAADI. Trimming shortened V by 6 bases and J by 4 bases, and 9 bases separated the two germline ends.

Written as DNA, the CDR3 is TGCGCCAGCAACTGGGCTCAGGGGGATGGCTACACCTTC. It yields the protein CASNWAQGDGYTF. This chain joins TRBV5-1 and TRBJ1-2, with 7 bases aligning to TRBD1. The CDR3 has 13 residues. Germline V gene sequence: CDR1 SGHRS, CDR2 YFSETQ. The V and J ends lost 6 bases and 6 bases, in that order; junction bases with no gene match: 8.

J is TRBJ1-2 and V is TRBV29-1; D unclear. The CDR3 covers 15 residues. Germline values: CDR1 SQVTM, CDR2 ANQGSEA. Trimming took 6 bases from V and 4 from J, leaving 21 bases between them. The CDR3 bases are TGCAGCGTCGGAGGGCCTCTGGAGGCTAGCTATGGCTACACCTTC. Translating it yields CSVGGPLEASYGYTF.

The CDR3 sequence is CASSTPGRWNTEAFF. CDR3 DNA sequence: TGTGCCAGCTCAACCCCAGGACGGTGGAACACTGAAGCTTTCTTT. This sequence joins TRBV18 and TRBJ1-1, with unresolved D. Germline CDR1 reads KGHSH; CDR2 reads LQKENI. Deletions cut 5 bases from V and 1 base from J, with 14 bases between. The CDR3 extends over 15 amino acids.

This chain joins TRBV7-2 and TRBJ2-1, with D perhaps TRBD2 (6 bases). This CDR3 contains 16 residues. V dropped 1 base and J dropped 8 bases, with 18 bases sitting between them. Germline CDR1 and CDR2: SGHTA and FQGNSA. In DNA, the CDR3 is TGTGCCAGCAGCTTAGTGGGTGGGGGGAATGATGATGAGCAGTTCTTC. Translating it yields CASSLVGGGNDDEQFF. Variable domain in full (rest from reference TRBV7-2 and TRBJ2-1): GAGVSQSPSNKVTEKGKDVELRCDPISGHTALYWYRQSLGQGLEFLIYFQGNSAPDKSGLPSDRFSAERTGGSVSTLTIQRTQQEDSAVYLCASSLVGGGNDDEQFFGPGTRLTVL.

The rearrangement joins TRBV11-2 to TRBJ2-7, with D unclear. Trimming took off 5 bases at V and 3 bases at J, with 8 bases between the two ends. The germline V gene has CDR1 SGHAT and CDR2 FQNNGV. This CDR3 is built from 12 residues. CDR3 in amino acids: CASSPPSYEQYF. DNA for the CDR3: TGTGCCAGCAGCCCACCTAGCTACGAGCAGTACTTC.

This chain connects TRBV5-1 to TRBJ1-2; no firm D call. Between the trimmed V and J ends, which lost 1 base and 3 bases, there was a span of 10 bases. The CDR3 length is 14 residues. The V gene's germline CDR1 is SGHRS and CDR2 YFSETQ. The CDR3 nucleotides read TGCGCCAGCAGCTTGTCGCCAGCGGACTATGGCTACACCTTC. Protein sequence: CASSLSPADYGYTF.

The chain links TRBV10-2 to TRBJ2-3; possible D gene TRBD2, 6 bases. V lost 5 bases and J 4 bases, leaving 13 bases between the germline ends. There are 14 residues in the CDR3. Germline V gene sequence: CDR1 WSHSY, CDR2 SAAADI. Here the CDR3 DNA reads TGCGCCAGCAGTCAGCCGGGGGTCGCAGATACGCAGTATTTT. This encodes CASSQPGVADTQYF.

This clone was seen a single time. For the CDR3, the DNA is TGTGCCAGCAGTTACTCACCAAGGAACACCGGGGAGCTGTTTTTT. It codes for CASSYSPRNTGELFF. V usage is TRBV6-5 and J usage is TRBJ2-2; D gene ambiguous. Trimming pared 0 bases from V and 1 base from J, leaving 6 bases between. This CDR3 contains 15 residues. Germline values: CDR1 MNHEY, CDR2 SVGAGI.

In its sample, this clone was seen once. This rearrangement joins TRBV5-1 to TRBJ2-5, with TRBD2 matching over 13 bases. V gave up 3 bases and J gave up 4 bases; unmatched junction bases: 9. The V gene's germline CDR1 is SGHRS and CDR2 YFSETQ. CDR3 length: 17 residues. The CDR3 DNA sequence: TGCGCCAGCAGCTCGGGGACTAGCGGGGAACCGGGAGAGACCCAGTACTTC. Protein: CASSSGTSGEPGETQYF.

The CDR3 region is CASSLGRVEAFF. In DNA, the CDR3 is TGTGCCAGCAGCCTCGGCAGGGTTGAAGCTTTCTTT. The chain employs TRBV6-6 and TRBJ1-1; tentatively, D is TRBD1 (5 bases). CDR3 size: 12 residues. Trimming removed 6 bases from V and 7 bases from J, with 12 bases in between. The germline V gene encodes CDR1 MNHNY and CDR2 SVGAGI (reference sequence).

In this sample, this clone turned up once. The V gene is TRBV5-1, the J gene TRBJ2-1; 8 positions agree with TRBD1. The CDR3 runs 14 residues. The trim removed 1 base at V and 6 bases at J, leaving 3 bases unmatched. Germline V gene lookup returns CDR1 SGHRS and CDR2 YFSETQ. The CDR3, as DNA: TGCGCCAGCAGCTTGACCACAGGGGGCAATGAGCAGTTCTTC. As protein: CASSLTTGGNEQFF.

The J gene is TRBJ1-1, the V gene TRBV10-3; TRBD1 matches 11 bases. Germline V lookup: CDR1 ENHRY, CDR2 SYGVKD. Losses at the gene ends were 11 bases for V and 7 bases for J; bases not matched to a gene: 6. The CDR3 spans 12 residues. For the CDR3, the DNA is TGTGCCGCGCAAGGGACAGGGGGTGAAGCTTTCTTT. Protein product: CAAQGTGGEAFF.

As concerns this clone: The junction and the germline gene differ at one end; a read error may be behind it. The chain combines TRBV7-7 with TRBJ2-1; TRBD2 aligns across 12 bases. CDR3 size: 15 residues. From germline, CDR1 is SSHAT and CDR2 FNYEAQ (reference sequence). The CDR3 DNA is TGTGCTAGCAGCCCCCCTAGCGGGGGGGCCAATGAGCAGTTCTTC. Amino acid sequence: CASSPPSGGANEQFF. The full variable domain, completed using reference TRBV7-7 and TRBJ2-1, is GAGVSQSPRYKVTKRGQDVTLRCDPISSHATLYWYQQALGQGPEFLTYFNYEAQPDKSGLPSDRFSAERPEGSISTLTIQRTEQRDSAMYRCASSPPSGGANEQFFGPGTRLTVL.

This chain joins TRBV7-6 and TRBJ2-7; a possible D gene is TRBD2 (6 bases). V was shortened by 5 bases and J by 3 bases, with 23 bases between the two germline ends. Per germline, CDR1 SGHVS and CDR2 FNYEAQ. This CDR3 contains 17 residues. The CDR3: CASSPAGLGVRDYEQYF. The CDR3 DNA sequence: TGTGCCAGCAGCCCAGCGGGTTTAGGGGTAAGGGACTACGAGCAGTACTTC.

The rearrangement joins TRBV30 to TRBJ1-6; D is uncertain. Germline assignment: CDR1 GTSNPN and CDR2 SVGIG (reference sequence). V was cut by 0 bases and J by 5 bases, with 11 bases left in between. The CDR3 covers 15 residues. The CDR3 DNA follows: TGTGCCTGGAGTGTAGTGGGGTCGAATAATTCACCCCTCCACTTT. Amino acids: CAWSVVGSNNSPLHF.

The chain's CDR3 is CASSPNQETQYF. CDR3 DNA sequence: TGTGCCAGCAGCCCGAATCAAGAGACCCAGTACTTC. This chain links TRBV7-9 with TRBJ2-5; no reliable D call. Trimming stripped 5 bases from V and 2 bases from J, with 6 bases between. Germline CDR1 is SEHNR and CDR2 is FQNEAQ (reference sequence). The CDR3 contains 12 residues.

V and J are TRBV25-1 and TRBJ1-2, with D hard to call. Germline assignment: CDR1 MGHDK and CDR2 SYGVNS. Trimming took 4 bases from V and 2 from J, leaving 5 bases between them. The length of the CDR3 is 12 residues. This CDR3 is CASSGQNYGYTF. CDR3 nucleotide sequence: TGTGCCAGCAGTGGGCAGAACTATGGCTACACCTTC.

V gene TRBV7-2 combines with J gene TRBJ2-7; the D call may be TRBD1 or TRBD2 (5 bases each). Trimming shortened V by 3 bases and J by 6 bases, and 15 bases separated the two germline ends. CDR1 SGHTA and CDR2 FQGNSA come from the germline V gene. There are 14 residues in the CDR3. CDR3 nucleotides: TGTGCCAGCAGCTTGGGGGATACCCTTGGCGAGCAGTACTTC. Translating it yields CASSLGDTLGEQYF.

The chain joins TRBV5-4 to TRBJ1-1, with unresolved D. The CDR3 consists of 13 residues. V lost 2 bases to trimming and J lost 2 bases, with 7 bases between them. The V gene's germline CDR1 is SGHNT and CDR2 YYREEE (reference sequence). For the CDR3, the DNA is TGTGCCAGCAGCTTTTCACTCAACACTGAAGCTTTCTTT. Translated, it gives CASSFSLNTEAFF.

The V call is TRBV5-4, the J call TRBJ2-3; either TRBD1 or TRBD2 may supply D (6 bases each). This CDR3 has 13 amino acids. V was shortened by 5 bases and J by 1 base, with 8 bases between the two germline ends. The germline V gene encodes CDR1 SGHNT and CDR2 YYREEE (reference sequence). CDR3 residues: CASSRGGTDTQYF. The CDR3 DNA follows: TGTGCCAGCAGTAGGGGGGGCACAGATACGCAGTATTTT.

The CDR3 sequence: CASSVIAGGLMLETQYF. The CDR3 DNA sequence: TGTGCCAGCAGTGTCATAGCGGGGGGGCTAATGTTGGAGACCCAGTACTTC. The rearrangement links TRBV2 to TRBJ2-5; TRBD2 matches 11 bases. The CDR3 is made up of 17 amino acids. Germline V gives CDR1 SNHLY, CDR2 FYNNEI. With V trimmed by 4 bases and J by 5 bases, 12 bases remained unmatched.

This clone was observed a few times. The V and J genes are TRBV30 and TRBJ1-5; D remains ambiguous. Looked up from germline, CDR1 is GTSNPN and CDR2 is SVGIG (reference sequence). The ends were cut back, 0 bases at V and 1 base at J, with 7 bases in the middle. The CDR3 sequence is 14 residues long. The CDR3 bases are TGTGCCTGGAGTGTTACACTGAGCAATCAGCCCCAGCATTTT. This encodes CAWSVTLSNQPQHF.